The 24 T cell receptor beta chains presented below share a single source sample, sequenced in a study of T cell responses to AZD1222 COVID-19 vaccine. Clones were read by immunoSEQ multiplex PCR, and TCRdb kept only the in-frame ones, dropping some. This table has approximately 110,000 clones, roughly 90% appearing once. Sequencing used peripheral blood, obtained on day 0 of AZD1222 vaccination. These TCRs come from an adult in good health.

The chain recombines TRBV7-2 with TRBJ2-2; possible D gene TRBD2, 5 bases. The CDR3 extends over 14 amino acids. Germline loops: CDR1 SGHTA, CDR2 FQGNSA. V lost 1 base and J lost 7, with 10 bases in between. The chain's CDR3 is CASSLEAGRGELFF. The CDR3 DNA is TGTGCCAGCAGCTTAGAGGCGGGTCGCGGGGAGCTGTTTTTT.

This clone showed up just once. V and J are TRBV3-1 (or the pseudogene TRBV3-2) and TRBJ1-6; 9 nucleotides line up with TRBD1. The CDR3 covers 15 residues. Germline V lookup: CDR1 LGHDT, CDR2 YNNKEL (reference sequence). J gave up 7 bases and V 4 bases, and 5 bases lay outside the gene matches. CDR3 sequence: CASSLRQGVNSPLHF. Here the CDR3 DNA reads TGTGCCAGCAGCCTTCGACAGGGGGTAAATTCACCCCTCCACTTT.

The chain is built from TRBV3-1 (or the pseudogene TRBV3-2) and TRBJ1-5; tentatively, D is TRBD1 (5 bases). V was trimmed by 3 bases and J by 6 bases, leaving 9 bases between them. This CDR3 comprises 13 residues. Germline CDR1 LGHDT, CDR2 YNNKEL (reference sequence). The CDR3 DNA reads TGTGCCAGCAGCCACGGGGGAGGTCAGCCCCAGCATTTT. It specifies CASSHGGGQPQHF.

This clone was detected a few times. Here the CDR3 reads CTSSQDRQDNSPLHF. CDR3 nucleotide sequence: TGCACCAGCAGCCAAGATCGGCAGGATAATTCACCCCTCCACTTT. This chain joins TRBV1 and TRBJ1-6; the D segment call TRBD1 is taken from the table without a DNA check. TRBV1 is given as a pseudogene. The CDR3 is 15 amino acids.

A single count supports this clone. The CDR3 DNA reads TGTGCCAGCAGCTTAGGGGGAGGGGTCCCCTATGGCTACACCTTC. This codes for CASSLGGGVPYGYTF. The J gene is TRBJ1-2, the V gene TRBV7-2; D is possibly TRBD1 (5 bases). Looked up from germline, CDR1 is SGHTA and CDR2 is FQGNSA. The CDR3 contains 15 residues. V was cut by 1 base and J by 4 bases, with 13 bases left in between.

In nucleotides, the CDR3 is TGTGCCAGCAGCTCGACCGGTACCGTCTACGAGCAGTACTTC. It specifies CASSSTGTVYEQYF. The rearrangement joins TRBV6-2 or TRBV6-3 to TRBJ2-7; no firm D call. The V gene lost 6 bases and the J gene lost 3 bases, with 15 bases spanning the gap. CDR1 and CDR2 from the germline V gene are MNHEY and SVGEGT. The CDR3 runs 14 residues.

The genes are TRBV6-2 or TRBV6-3 and TRBJ1-1, with D possibly TRBD1 on 6 matching bases. This CDR3 has 16 amino acids. The germline gives CDR1 MNHEY, CDR2 SVGEGT. V dropped 0 bases and J dropped 5 bases, with 16 bases sitting between them. The DNA of the CDR3 is TGTGCCAGCAGTTACTCGGGGCAGGGGCGCGGGACTGAAGCTTTCTTT. It specifies CASSYSGQGRGTEAFF.

This chain connects TRBV9 to TRBJ2-2; D remains ambiguous. CDR1 and CDR2 from the germline V gene are SGDLS and YYNGEE. The V end was cut by 4 bases, the J end by 1 base, with 8 bases between. There are 14 residues in the CDR3. The DNA for the CDR3 is TGTGCCAGCAGCAGGCTGGGGAACACCGGGGAGCTGTTTTTT. Translating gives CASSRLGNTGELFF.

This CDR3 is CASSPQVNTEAFF. CDR3 DNA sequence: TGTGCCAGCTCACCACAAGTGAACACTGAAGCTTTCTTT. The chain carries TRBV18 and TRBJ1-1; D remains ambiguous. The CDR3 is made up of 13 amino acids. Per germline, CDR1 KGHSH and CDR2 LQKENI. V was shortened by 1 base and J by 0 bases, with 3 bases between the two germline ends.

The CDR3 reads CASSLGGSTYEQYF. Written as DNA, the CDR3 is TGTGCCAGCAGTCTAGGAGGGTCTACCTACGAGCAGTACTTC. The V gene is TRBV6-6, the J gene TRBJ2-7; possibly TRBD2 for D (6 bases). Germline CDR1 MNHNY, CDR2 SVGAGI (reference sequence). The CDR3 contains 14 residues. The V and J ends lost 5 bases and 2 bases respectively, with 13 bases between them.

This chain connects TRBV5-1 to TRBJ1-2; D is unresolved. Trimming pared 0 bases from V and 4 bases from J, leaving 7 bases between. From germline, CDR1 is SGHRS and CDR2 YFSETQ. The CDR3 length is 13 residues. CDR3 amino acids: CASSLAQGYGYTF. Here the CDR3 DNA reads TGCGCCAGCAGCTTGGCGCAAGGCTATGGCTACACCTTC.

As DNA, the CDR3 is TGTGCCAGTAGTCTCTTCGGGGGGGGCGTCCCTCCAGATACGCAGTATTTT. Translation: CASSLFGGGVPPDTQYF. The rearrangement joins TRBV19 to TRBJ2-3; TRBD2 matches 8 bases. Trimming cost V 5 bases and J 4 bases; bases outside gene matches: 14. The CDR3 runs 17 residues. Per the germline V gene, CDR1 is LNHDA and CDR2 is SQIVND (reference sequence). Variable domain in full (rest from reference TRBV19 and TRBJ2-3): DGGITQSPKYLFRKEGQNVTLSCEQNLNHDAMYWYRQDPGQGLRLIYYSQIVNDFQKGDIAEGYSVSREKKESFPLTVTSAQKNPTAFYLCASSLFGGGVPPDTQYFGPGTRLTVL.

In its sample, this clone was seen a few times. The rearrangement uses TRBV19 and TRBJ2-3; no reliable D call. The CDR3 runs 13 residues. Germline V gives CDR1 LNHDA, CDR2 SQIVND (reference sequence). The germline V and J ends were trimmed by 5 bases and 4 bases, with 10 bases remaining between them. CDR3 nucleotide sequence: TGTGCCAGTAGTTTGCCAAGGGCAGATACGCAGTATTTT. Residues: CASSLPRADTQYF.

The chain combines TRBV4-2 with TRBJ2-7; D is possibly TRBD2 (5 bases). The CDR3 is 13 residues long. Germline CDR1 is LGHNA and CDR2 is YNFKEQ. Trimming removed 0 bases from V and 6 bases from J, with 9 bases in between. As DNA, the CDR3 is TGTGCCAGCAGCCAAGATCGGGGTTTCGAGCAGTACTTC. This gives the protein CASSQDRGFEQYF.

This chain links TRBV11-3 with TRBJ1-1, with D perhaps TRBD1 (5 bases). V lost 5 bases and J 0 bases, leaving 10 bases between the germline ends. The CDR3 is made up of 14 amino acids. Germline V gene data show CDR1 as SGHNT and CDR2 as YENEEA. The CDR3, as DNA: TGTGCCAGCAGCGTCGACAGTGTGAACACTGAAGCTTTCTTT. Encoded protein: CASSVDSVNTEAFF.

The chain joins TRBV19 to TRBJ1-2, with a tentative D call TRBD1 (5 bases). The germline V gene encodes CDR1 LNHDA and CDR2 SQIVND (reference sequence). This CDR3 has 15 residues. V lost 3 bases and J 0 bases, leaving 11 bases between the germline ends. The CDR3 DNA reads as TGTGCCAGTAGTATCAAGCGGGGCGCTAACTATGGCTACACCTTC. It translates to CASSIKRGANYGYTF.

This chain joins TRBV11-3 and TRBJ2-5; weak D call: TRBD1 (5 bases). V lost 6 bases and J lost 4, with 12 bases in between. Germline CDR1 reads SGHNT; CDR2 reads YENEEA. This CDR3 contains 13 residues. CDR3 in amino acids: CASRPRVGETQYF. The CDR3 nucleotides read TGTGCCAGCAGGCCCAGGGTTGGAGAGACCCAGTACTTC.

The chain is built from TRBV6-1 and TRBJ1-1; no firm D call. V shed 3 bases and J shed 7 bases, with 9 bases lying between them. The germline CDR1 and CDR2 sequences are MNHNS and SASEGT. The CDR3 sequence is 12 residues long. DNA of the CDR3: TGTGCCAGCAGTGAGATGATCCATGAAGCTTTCTTT. This codes for CASSEMIHEAFF.

V and J are TRBV7-3 and TRBJ1-2, with 10 bases that match TRBD1. CDR3 size: 13 residues. Germline CDR1 and CDR2: SGHTA and FQGTGA. The trim removed 4 bases at V and 7 bases at J, leaving 3 bases unmatched. CDR3 nucleotides: TGTGCCAGCAGCTGGGACAGGGGTGGTGGCTACACCTTC. This codes for CASSWDRGGGYTF.

V usage is TRBV19 and J usage is TRBJ2-2; perhaps TRBD1 as D (5 bases). The CDR3 has 13 amino acids. Between the trimmed V and J ends, which lost 3 bases and 6 bases, there was a span of 8 bases. CDR1 and CDR2 (germline): LNHDA, SQIVND (reference sequence). This chain's CDR3 is CASSMGQSGELFF. The CDR3 DNA follows: TGTGCCAGTAGTATGGGGCAATCCGGGGAGCTGTTTTTT. The full variable domain, with the rest looked up from reference TRBV19 and TRBJ2-2, is DGGITQSPKYLFRKEGQNVTLSCEQNLNHDAMYWYRQDPGQGLRLIYYSQIVNDFQKGDIAEGYSVSREKKESFPLTVTSAQKNPTAFYLCASSMGQSGELFFGEGSRLTVL.

V gene TRBV6-5 combines with J gene TRBJ2-7; D is unclear. This CDR3 has 12 amino acids. The V gene lost 4 bases and the J gene lost 3 bases, with 7 bases spanning the gap. The V gene's germline CDR1 is MNHEY and CDR2 SVGAGI. The CDR3 DNA reads TGTGCCAGCAGTTCACCGAGCTACGAGCAGTACTTC. Protein product: CASSSPSYEQYF.

The chain links TRBV2 to TRBJ2-7; D is undetermined. Germline assignment: CDR1 SNHLY and CDR2 FYNNEI. The CDR3 runs 13 residues. Trimming pared 7 bases from V and 2 bases from J, leaving 12 bases between. The CDR3 reads CASTALATYEQYF. CDR3 bases: TGTGCCAGCACTGCGCTTGCCACCTACGAGCAGTACTTC.

This clone appeared a single time. The V and J genes are TRBV6-2 or TRBV6-3 and TRBJ2-2, with D uncertain. This CDR3 has 16 amino acids. Germline CDR1 reads MNHEY; CDR2 reads SVGEGT. V was cut by 3 bases and J by 0 bases, with 11 bases left in between. The CDR3 sequence is CASSYILISNTGELFF. Written as DNA, the CDR3 is TGTGCCAGCAGTTATATTCTGATCTCGAACACCGGGGAGCTGTTTTTT.

The chain employs TRBV11-3 and TRBJ1-3; D not certain. Germline V lookup: CDR1 SGHNT, CDR2 YENEEA. Trimming removed 3 bases from V and 3 bases from J, with 9 bases in between. The CDR3 contains 14 residues. The CDR3 sequence is CASSFESGGNTIYF. CDR3 bases: TGTGCCAGCAGCTTTGAGTCGGGTGGAAACACCATATATTTT.